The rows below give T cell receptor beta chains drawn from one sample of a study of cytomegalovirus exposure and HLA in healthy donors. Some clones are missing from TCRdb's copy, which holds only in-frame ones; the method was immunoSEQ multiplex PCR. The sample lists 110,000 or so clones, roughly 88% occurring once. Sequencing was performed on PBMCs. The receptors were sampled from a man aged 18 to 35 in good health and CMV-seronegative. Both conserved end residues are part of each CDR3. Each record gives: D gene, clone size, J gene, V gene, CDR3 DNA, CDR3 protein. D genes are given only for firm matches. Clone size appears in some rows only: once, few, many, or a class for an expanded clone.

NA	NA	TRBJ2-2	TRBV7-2	TGTGCCAGCAGCTTACCAGGGGGGTCCGGGGAGCTGTTTTTT	CASSLPGGSGELFF
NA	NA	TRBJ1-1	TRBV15	TGTGCCACCAGTACATTTAGGGACATTCGCTACACTGAAGCTTTCTTT	CATSTFRDIRYTEAFF
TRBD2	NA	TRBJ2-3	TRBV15	TGTGCCACTACGAGGGGAGGGGTTACAGATACGCAGTATTTT	CATTRGGVTDTQYF
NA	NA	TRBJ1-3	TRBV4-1	TGCGCCAGCAGCCAACCTAGACAGGCGAGCTCTGGAAACACCATATATTTT	CASSQPRQASSGNTIYF
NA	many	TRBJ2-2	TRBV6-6	TGTGCCAGCAGTTACTTTTCGGGGACGAACACCGGGGAGCTGTTTTTT	CASSYFSGTNTGELFF
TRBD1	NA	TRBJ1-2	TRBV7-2	TGTGCCAGCAGCCGCCCCGGACAGGCCTATGGCTACACCTTC	CASSRPGQAYGYTF
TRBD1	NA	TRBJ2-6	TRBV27	TGTGCCAGCAGTACGGCGACAGGGGCTTTTGGGGCCAACGTCCTGACTTTC	CASSTATGAFGANVLTF
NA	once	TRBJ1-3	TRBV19	TGTGCCAGTATCCGAGACGGGATCTCTGGAAACACCATATATTTT	CASIRDGISGNTIYF
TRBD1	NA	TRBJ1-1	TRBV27	TGTGCCAGCAGTTTATCTGGGACAGGGGGTATGGACACTGAAGCTTTCTTT	CASSLSGTGGMDTEAFF
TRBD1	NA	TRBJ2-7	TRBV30	TGTGCCTGGAGTGTCCCGGACAGGAGGTGGGGTGCGAAGGAGCAGTACTTC	CAWSVPDRRWGAKEQYF
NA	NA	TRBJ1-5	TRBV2	TGTGCCAGCAGTGAACAGGTCAGGAATCAGCCCCAGCATTTT	CASSEQVRNQPQHF
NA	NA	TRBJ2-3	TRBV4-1	TGCGCCAGCAGCCAAGCGTCACAGAGCACAGATACGCAGTATTTT	CASSQASQSTDTQYF
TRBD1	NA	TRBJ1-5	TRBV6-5	TGTGCCAGCAGTCCATCCTCAGGGGGCTGGCAGCCCCAGCATTTT	CASSPSSGGWQPQHF
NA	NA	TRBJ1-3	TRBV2	TGTGCCAGCAGTGAAGGGGCCGCGGGGGACCTCTCTGGAAACACCATATATTTT	CASSEGAAGDLSGNTIYF
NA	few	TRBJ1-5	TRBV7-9	TGTGCCAGCAGCTTAGTTGGGCTGAATCAGCCCCAGCATTTT	CASSLVGLNQPQHF
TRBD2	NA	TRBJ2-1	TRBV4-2	TGTGCCAGCAGCCAAGAACAACTAGCGGGGAATGAGCAGTTCTTC	CASSQEQLAGNEQFF
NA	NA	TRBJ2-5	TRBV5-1	TGCGCCAGCAGCTTAGCAGGGCCCCAAGAGACCCAGTACTTC	CASSLAGPQETQYF
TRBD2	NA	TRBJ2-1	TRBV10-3	TGTGCCATCAGAGCTAGCGGGAGTTACAATGAGCAGTTCTTC	CAIRASGSYNEQFF
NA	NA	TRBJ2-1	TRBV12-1	TGTGCCAGCAGCTTTACGGGGAGCTCCTACAATGAGCAGTTCTTC	CASSFTGSSYNEQFF
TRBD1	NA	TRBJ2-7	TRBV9	TGTGCCAGCAGCTTGAGGGACAGGACCTACGAGCAGTACTTC	CASSLRDRTYEQYF
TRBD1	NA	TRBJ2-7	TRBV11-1	TGTGCCAGCAGCTTAGTCCCCAGGGGGAACGAGCAGTACTTC	CASSLVPRGNEQYF
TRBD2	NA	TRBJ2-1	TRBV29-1	TGCAGCGTGGAAAAGGGACTAGCGGGCAATGAGCAGTTCTTC	CSVEKGLAGNEQFF
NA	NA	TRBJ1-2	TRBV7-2	TGTGCCAGCAGCTTAAACGCAGGGAAGAATAGCTACACCTTC	CASSLNAGKNSYTF
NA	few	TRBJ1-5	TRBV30	TGTGCCATGGAGGGGGGGCGGTACAATCAGCCCCAGCATTTT	CAMEGGRYNQPQHF
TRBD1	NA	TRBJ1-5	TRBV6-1	TGTGCCAGCAGTGTACAGGGGAATCAGCCCCAGCATTTT	CASSVQGNQPQHF
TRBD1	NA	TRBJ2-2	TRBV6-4	TGTGCCAGCAGTGCGGGACAGGACACCGGGGAGCTGTTTTTT	CASSAGQDTGELFF
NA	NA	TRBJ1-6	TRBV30	TGTGCCTGGACGACGGCAGGGGATTCACCCCTCCACTTT	CAWTTAGDSPLHF
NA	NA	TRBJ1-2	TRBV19	TGTGCCAGTAGTATACAGGGCTATGGCTACACCTTC	CASSIQGYGYTF